This entry describes one T cell receptor beta chain. This clonotype was recorded many times. No cognate antigen has been identified for it. Base quality data are lacking; no much larger clone is found one base away. The treatment or condition label for this specimen denotes: live attenuated yellow fever vaccine strain. A standard Ficoll-Paque protocol was used to isolate PBMCs from peripheral blood. Dynabeads CD4 and CD8 positive selection kits were used to isolate the CD4 and CD8 T-cell fractions. RNA was extracted with TriZol from bulk PBMCs, CD4 and CD8 fractions, and dextramer-positive and dextramer-negative fractions. The cysteine opens and the phenylalanine closes a CDR3 of 14 amino acids. CDR3 DNA only is kept here, 42 bases in frame from base 1. According to the germline V gene, CDR1 reads MNHNS and CDR2 reads SASEGT. Germline trimming amounts to 8 bases on V and 3 bases on J, with 7 as the count of junction bases outside the gene matches.

This entry is derived from a study of T cells after yellow fever vaccination (dated by TCRdb to 2018 to 2020). The study in broad terms: The SMART-Seq v4 Ultra Low Input RNA kit was used to prepare libraries from fractions with low cell numbers. To follow T-cell clones before and after both primary and booster YFV17D yellow fever vaccination, bulk TCR alpha and beta repertoires underwent longitudinal sequencing. Two healthy male donors, one aged 18 to 29 and one aged 30 to 40 years, made up the cohort. Blood was drawn at multiple timepoints before and after primary and secondary immunization, with bulk PBMC replicates and cell subsets isolated. Findings and caveats that apply to the study as a whole: Compared with the primary T-cell response, the secondary T-cell response was weaker but faster, peaking on day 5 rather than day 15. Because abundant contaminating clonotypes from the bulk population could be contained in FACS-sorted repertoires, computational filtering was required. The study included only two donors, which limits how far the findings can be generalized. A small fraction of clonotypes appeared in both the CD4 and CD8 compartments, likely as a result of convergent recombination. Most clones expanded after primary vaccination (around 97% of CD4 and around nine tenths of CD8) were re-detected after the booster, suggesting that broad memory maintenance occurred.

Sequencing instrument: Illumina NovaSeq 6000. TCR cDNA was synthesized by 5'RACE template switching, through which a universal primer site and unique molecular identifiers were introduced. cDNA synthesis was primed from both the TCR alpha and TCR beta constant segments. Libraries were amplified in two PCR steps, with sample barcodes and sequencing adapters added in the second step. Sequencing of libraries was done on Illumina HiSeq 2500 (2x100 bp) or NovaSeq (2x150 bp). The published analysis was carried out like this. Demultiplexing of reads and collapsing into UMI consensus sequences were performed with MIGEC, and V(D)J alignment was carried out with MiXCR. Using edgeR on replicate PBMC samples, clonotypes were called vaccine-responding if FDR was below 0.01 and the log2 fold change was above 5 up to day 15. CD4 or CD8 identity was assigned to each bulk clonotype according to whether the clonotype was present at higher abundance in the sequenced CD4 repertoire or the sequenced CD8 repertoire. TCRdb trimmed the raw reads at Q25, called clones with MiXCR and kept productive beta chains. Each CDR3 protein gets just one entry, which takes the most common genes and DNA from the rows behind it. These V and J calls originate from TCRdb's pipeline instead of the authors' own analysis. In this sample the table shows a few hundred thousand distinct CDR3 sequences, approximately 10% of which occur a single time. The ten top clones hold around 3.5% of the sample.

The receptor comes from a man between 18 and 35 years old who received the YFV17D yellow fever vaccine. The sequence is built from TRBV6-1 and TRBJ1-5, and 7 junctional nucleotides match TRBD1. The sequences come from CD4+ T cells sorted from PBMCs, collected 5 days after the yellow fever booster vaccination. The CDR3 region: CASRAGGFNQPQHF. The DNA sequence is given as TGTGCCAGCCGGGCAGGGGGTTTCAATCAGCCCCAGCATTTT.